The rows below give T cell receptor beta chains drawn from one sample of a study of T cells in Graves' hyperthyroidism and ophthalmopathy. TCRdb re-called the multiplex PCR reads with MiXCR, one entry per CDR3 protein. The table has approximately 740,000 distinct CDR3 sequences, 12% to 15% seen once; the top ten hold roughly a tenth. The sample was blood. The receptors come from a woman in her late teens or twenties with Graves' hyperthyroidism. Both conserved end residues are part of each CDR3. Each record gives: V gene, clone size, CDR3 length, D gene, J gene, CDR3 DNA, CDR3 protein. A D gene is named only where the DNA matches it firmly. Where a row states a size, it is once, few, many or the class of an expanded clone; other rows omit it.

TRBV10-2	once	13	-	TRBJ2-7	TGCGCCAGCAAGGGCCCGGCCCCCCACGAGCAGTACTTC	CASKGPAPHEQYF
TRBV12-3/TRBV12-4	many	15	TRBD2	TRBJ2-7	TGTGCCAGCGTCCGAAGCGGGAGGCTTACCAGCGAGCAGTACTTC	CASVRSGRLTSEQYF
TRBV29-1	few	13	TRBD1	TRBJ2-7	TGCAACGTTGATAACCGGGACAGTGACGAGCAGTACTTC	CNVDNRDSDEQYF
TRBV6-4	once	20	TRBD1	TRBJ2-1	TGTGCCAGCAGTGACTCGGACAGGGGTTATCTTATTAGCTCCTACAATGAGCAGTTCTTC	CASSDSDRGYLISSYNEQFF
TRBV7-8	-	18	TRBD2	TRBJ2-3	TGTGCCAGCAGCTTACTGATCGGGAGGGGGGCGGGCACAGATACGCAGTATTTT	CASSLLIGRGAGTDTQYF
TRBV18	many	13	-	TRBJ2-7	TGTGCCAGCTCACCACCAGGGAACTACGAGCAGTACTTC	CASSPPGNYEQYF
TRBV30	many	13	-	TRBJ1-5	TGTGCCTGGGCCGGGCAGTACAATCAGCCCCAGCATTTT	CAWAGQYNQPQHF
TRBV28	few	14	TRBD1	TRBJ1-2	TGTGCCAGCAGTTTTCTCCAGGGGGCATATGGCTACACCTTC	CASSFLQGAYGYTF
TRBV20-1	many	15	-	TRBJ2-3	TGCAGTGCTAGAGAAGGCGTACTGAGGACAGATACGCAGTATTTT	CSAREGVLRTDTQYF
TRBV5-1	many	14	-	TRBJ1-4	TGCGCCAGCAGTGTCGGGGCAACTAATGAAAAACTGTTTTTT	CASSVGATNEKLFF
TRBV2	many	10	-	TRBJ2-1	TGTGCCAGCAGTGAGCTTGAGCAGTTCTTC	CASSELEQFF
TRBV19	-	12	-	TRBJ1-1	TGTGCCAGTATCGGGGGTTACACTGAAGCTTTCTTT	CASIGGYTEAFF
TRBV5-1	-	17	-	TRBJ1-3	TGCGCCAGCAGCCTTCAGCCAGCCCCGAGCTCTGGAAACACCATATATTTT	CASSLQPAPSSGNTIYF
TRBV20-1	-	18	TRBD2	TRBJ2-3	TGCAGTGCTAGGAGAACTAGCGGGAGCAAACGTAGCACAGATACGCAGTATTTT	CSARRTSGSKRSTDTQYF
TRBV7-9	many	16	-	TRBJ2-1	TGTGCCAGCAGCTTAGCTGGTAGCGGAAATGTCAATGAGCAGTTCTTC	CASSLAGSGNVNEQFF
TRBV6-1	many	15	TRBD2	TRBJ2-1	TGTGCCGGCGGCCCGGGACTACACCCAAGGTATGAGCAGTTCTTC	CAGGPGLHPRYEQFF
TRBV6-1	-	14	-	TRBJ1-6	TGTGCCAGCAATGCCGGGGGGAGGAATTCACCCCTCCACTTT	CASNAGGRNSPLHF
TRBV29-1	-	15	TRBD1	TRBJ2-6	TGCGGAACCGGGACAGGGGGAACTGGGGCCAACGTCCTGACTTTC	CGTGTGGTGANVLTF
TRBV7-9	-	17	-	TRBJ2-1	TGTGCCAGCAGCTTAGGTGGGGGAATTCCTCCTTTAAATGAGCAGTTCTTC	CASSLGGGIPPLNEQFF
TRBV19	few	12	-	TRBJ1-2	TGTGCCAGTAAGGAGTCCAGCCATGGCTACACCTTC	CASKESSHGYTF
TRBV5-1	few	14	-	TRBJ2-3	TGCGCCAGCAGCTTACGACAGGCCGTCGATACGCAGTATTTT	CASSLRQAVDTQYF
TRBV30	few	11	-	TRBJ1-2	TGTGCCTGCGTATGGAACTATGGCTACACCTTC	CACVWNYGYTF
TRBV28	few	14	-	TRBJ2-3	TGTGCCAGCAGTCCGACGGGTGGACGTTATACGCAGTATTTT	CASSPTGGRYTQYF
TRBV5-1	-	18	-	TRBJ2-1	TGCGCCAGCAGCTTGGTCCCCTCCCGAGCGCTCTCCTACAATGAGCAGTTCTTC	CASSLVPSRALSYNEQFF
TRBV28	many	14	-	TRBJ2-7	TGTGCCAGCAGTTTACAATCGGGCCTCTACGAGCAGTACTTC	CASSLQSGLYEQYF
TRBV19	many	16	-	TRBJ2-1	TGTGCCAGTAGGGGTGGACGGCAGAGCTCCTACAATGAGCAGTTCTTC	CASRGGRQSSYNEQFF
TRBV11-2	-	14	-	TRBJ1-5	TGTGCCAGCAGCTTATCGGCGGCGAATCAGCCCCAGCATTTT	CASSLSAANQPQHF
TRBV6-1	few	14	-	TRBJ2-2	TGTGCCAGCCTAGAGGGGGCGAACACCGGGGAGCTGTTTTTT	CASLEGANTGELFF